These 14 T cell receptor beta chains originate from one sample sequenced in a study of shared clonotypes between healthy human individuals. Assay: immunoSEQ multiplex PCR; the TCRdb copy retains only in-frame clones and omits some. The data contain some 690,000 clones, less than 95% of them singletons. The specimen was memory CD8+ T cells from PBMCs. Subset in this sample: CD45RO+ cells pooled with CCR7-negative TemRA cells. The receptors were sampled from a man aged 18 to 30 in good health. Some clones in this sample may be carry-over from other donors' samples.

V and J are TRBV6-5 and TRBJ2-5; D is uncertain. The CDR3 is 13 residues long. In germline, CDR1 is MNHEY, CDR2 SVGAGI. Trimming removed 5 bases from V and 5 bases from J, with 12 bases in between. CDR3 sequence (DNA): TGTGCCAGCAGTGAGCAGGAGATGGAGACCCAGTACTTC. It translates to CASSEQEMETQYF.

This chain connects TRBV6-5 to TRBJ2-5; 9 positions agree with TRBD2. Per the germline V gene, CDR1 is MNHEY and CDR2 is SVGAGI. The CDR3 length is 14 residues. V was pared by 7 bases and J by 4 bases, with 7 bases of the junction left unmatched. In DNA form, the CDR3 reads TGTGCCAGCACCCCTAGCGGGATGCTAGAGACCCAGTACTTC. Residues: CASTPSGMLETQYF.

This chain connects TRBV7-9 to TRBJ2-7, with D possibly TRBD2 on 5 matching bases. In germline, CDR1 is SEHNR, CDR2 FQNEAQ (reference sequence). V lost 5 bases and J lost 3, with 11 bases in between. The CDR3 spans 13 residues. The CDR3 sequence is CASSRTSFYEQYF. The CDR3 DNA reads TGTGCCAGCAGCCGTACTAGTTTCTACGAGCAGTACTTC.

The chain combines TRBV6-5 with TRBJ2-7; D not resolved. This CDR3 contains 11 residues. CDR1 is MNHEY and CDR2 is SVGAGI in the germline V gene. V lost 9 bases and J lost 6, with 12 bases in between. CDR3 sequence reads: CASRDNSEQYF. In DNA, the CDR3 is TGTGCCAGTCGTGACAACTCCGAGCAGTACTTC.

The chain links TRBV27 to TRBJ2-7; TRBD2 matches at 12 bases. J lost 4 bases, V lost 6 bases, and 4 bases had no gene match. The CDR3 has 14 residues. CDR1 and CDR2 (germline): MNHEY, SMNVEV (reference sequence). The CDR3 DNA reads TGTGCCAGCAGACCGACTAGCGGGAGATACGAGCAGTACTTC. The encoded protein is CASRPTSGRYEQYF.

This clone was detected a few times. The rearrangement joins TRBV4-1 to TRBJ1-1, with 8 positions matching TRBD1. V gave up 0 bases and J gave up 6 bases; unmatched junction bases: 6. CDR3 length equals 15 residues. Germline CDR1 and CDR2: MGHRA and YSYEKL. The CDR3 here is CASSQDLRTGSEAFF. The CDR3 DNA follows: TGCGCCAGCAGCCAAGATCTTAGGACAGGGTCTGAAGCTTTCTTT.

The chain joins TRBV7-9 to TRBJ2-1; D is ambiguous. Germline assignment: CDR1 SEHNR and CDR2 FQNEAQ (reference sequence). Trimming removed 0 bases from V and 4 bases from J, with 16 bases in between. The CDR3 extends over 17 amino acids. The CDR3 region has the DNA TGTGCCAGCAGCTTAGCGTATGGGTCTACCGGGTACAATGAGCAGTTCTTC. It encodes CASSLAYGSTGYNEQFF.

The rearrangement links TRBV9 to TRBJ2-7, with a tentative D call TRBD2 (6 bases). In germline, CDR1 is SGDLS, CDR2 YYNGEE. The V gene lost 2 bases and the J gene lost 0 bases, with 15 bases spanning the gap. CDR3 length: 16 residues. This CDR3 is CASSVSRDSSSYEQYF. CDR3 DNA: TGTGCCAGCAGCGTCTCCCGGGACTCTAGCTCCTACGAGCAGTACTTC.

The rearrangement joins TRBV7-8 to TRBJ1-4; TRBD1 might be the D (6 bases). Germline values: CDR1 SGHVS, CDR2 FQNEAQ. The CDR3 contains 17 residues. Trimming took off 5 bases at V and 1 base at J, with 17 bases between the two ends. CDR3 region: CASSKSRDTGTNEKLFF. CDR3 nucleotide sequence: TGTGCCAGCAGCAAGTCCCGGGACACAGGAACTAATGAAAAACTGTTTTTT.

The chain couples TRBV2 to TRBJ2-1; D gene uncertain. In germline, CDR1 is SNHLY, CDR2 FYNNEI. The CDR3 is 10 residues long. V gave up 5 bases and J gave up 10 bases, with 6 bases separating them. The CDR3 DNA follows: TGTGCCAGCAGTATCTTGGAGCAGTTCTTC. Translating gives CASSILEQFF.

This chain connects TRBV7-8 to TRBJ2-5; D call uncertain. The CDR3 consists of 15 residues. Germline CDR1 and CDR2: SGHVS and FQNEAQ. V was cut by 4 bases and J by 7 bases, with 19 bases left in between. CDR3: CASSSQLVLEGTQYF. The CDR3 DNA is TGTGCCAGCAGCTCACAGCTTGTCCTCGAAGGGACCCAGTACTTC.

The genes are TRBV2 and TRBJ2-1, with a weak D call TRBD2 (6 bases). Germline V gene lookup returns CDR1 SNHLY and CDR2 FYNNEI. The CDR3 extends over 16 amino acids. Trimming shortened V by 7 bases and J by 9 bases, and 25 bases separated the two germline ends. DNA of the CDR3: TGTGCCAGCATCTCCACCGGGACTCGCCTACAAAGTGAGCAGTTCTTC. It codes for CASISTGTRLQSEQFF.

The J gene is TRBJ2-5, the V gene TRBV5-1; D remains ambiguous. The germline V gene has CDR1 SGHRS and CDR2 YFSETQ. The CDR3 sequence is 15 residues long. The V end lost 0 bases, the J end lost 1 base, and 10 bases lay between the germline ends. The CDR3 here is CASSLGPTIQETQYF. Written as DNA, the CDR3 is TGCGCCAGCAGCTTGGGACCAACCATCCAAGAGACCCAGTACTTC.

V and J are TRBV6-6 and TRBJ2-1, with no clear D. V shed 0 bases and J shed 2 bases, with 11 bases lying between them. This CDR3 is 16 amino acids long. CDR1 is MNHNY, CDR2 SVGAGI, per germline (reference sequence). In DNA form, the CDR3 reads TGTGCCAGCAGTTACTCGGGCGGCCCCCCCTACAATGAGCAGTTCTTC. Encoded protein: CASSYSGGPPYNEQFF.